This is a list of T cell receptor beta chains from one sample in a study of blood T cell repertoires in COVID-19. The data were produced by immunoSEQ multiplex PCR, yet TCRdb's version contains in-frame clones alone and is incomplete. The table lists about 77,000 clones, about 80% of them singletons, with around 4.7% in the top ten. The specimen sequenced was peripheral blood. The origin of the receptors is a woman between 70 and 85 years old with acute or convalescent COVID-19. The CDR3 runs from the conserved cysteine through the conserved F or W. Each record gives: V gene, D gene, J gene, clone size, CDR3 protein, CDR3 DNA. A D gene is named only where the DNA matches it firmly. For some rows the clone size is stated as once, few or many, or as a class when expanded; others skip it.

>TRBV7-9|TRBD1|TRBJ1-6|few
CASSPRTGDRNSPLHF
TGTGCCAGCAGCCCGCGGACAGGAGACCGTAATTCACCCCTCCACTTT
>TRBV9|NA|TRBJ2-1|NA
CASSVASSGGPSYNEQFF
TGTGCCAGCAGCGTAGCGAGTTCCGGGGGGCCCTCCTACAATGAGCAGTTCTTC
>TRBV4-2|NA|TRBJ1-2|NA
CASSQDLQGFGYGYTF
TGTGCCAGCAGCCAAGATCTTCAGGGATTCGGCTATGGCTACACCTTC
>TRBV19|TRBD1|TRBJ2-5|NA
CASSRDSLQETQYF
TGTGCCAGTAGTCGGGACAGTCTACAAGAGACCCAGTACTTC
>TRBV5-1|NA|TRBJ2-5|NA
CASSLTGSMKTQYF
TGCGCCAGCAGCTTGACGGGTAGCATGAAGACCCAGTACTTC
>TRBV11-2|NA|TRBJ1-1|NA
CASSLVPRDTEAFF
TGTGCCAGCAGCTTAGTTCCCCGCGACACTGAAGCTTTCTTT
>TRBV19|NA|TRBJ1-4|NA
CASSATRLEKLFF
TGTGCCAGTAGTGCCACTAGACTTGAAAAACTGTTTTTT
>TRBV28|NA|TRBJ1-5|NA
CASSLTGGNQPQHF
TGTGCCAGCAGTTTAACGGGGGGGAATCAGCCCCAGCATTTT
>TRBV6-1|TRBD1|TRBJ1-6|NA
CASSEVAGGSPLHF
TGTGCCAGCAGTGAAGTGGCAGGGGGGTCACCCCTCCACTTT
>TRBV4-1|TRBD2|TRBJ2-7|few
CASSQDRSGGAYEQYF
TGCGCCAGCAGCCAAGATCGTAGCGGGGGGGCCTACGAGCAGTACTTC
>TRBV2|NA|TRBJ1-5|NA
CASRRGADSTAGAQHF
TGTGCCAGCAGGCGGGGGGCTGACAGTACTGCGGGAGCCCAGCATTTT
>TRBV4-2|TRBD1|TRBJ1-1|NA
CASSQGTGISKAFF
TGTGCCAGCAGCCAAGGGACAGGGATTTCAAAGGCTTTCTTT
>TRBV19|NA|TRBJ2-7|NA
CASSILTGRTYEQYF
TGTGCCAGTAGTATTCTAACAGGCCGAACCTACGAGCAGTACTTC
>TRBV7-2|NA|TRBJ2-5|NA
CASSLGAGQYF
TGTGCCAGCAGCTTAGGGGCAGGGCAGTACTTC
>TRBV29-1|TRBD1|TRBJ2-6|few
CSVRTGDRVTF
TGCAGCGTTCGAACGGGGGACAGGGTAACTTTC
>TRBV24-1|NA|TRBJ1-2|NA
CATSDFSAGRFGSYGYTF
TGTGCCACCAGTGATTTTAGCGCAGGGAGGTTTGGGAGCTATGGCTACACCTTC
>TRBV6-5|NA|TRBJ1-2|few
CASRGGGYGDGYTF
TGTGCCAGCAGAGGCGGGGGTTACGGTGATGGCTACACCTTC
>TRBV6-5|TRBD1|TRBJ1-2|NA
CASSLYPGQRIYGYTF
TGTGCCAGCAGTTTGTACCCGGGACAGAGAATCTATGGCTACACCTTC
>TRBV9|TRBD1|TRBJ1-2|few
CASSGRQGSPNYGYTF
TGTGCCAGCAGCGGCCGACAGGGGAGCCCCAACTATGGCTACACCTTC
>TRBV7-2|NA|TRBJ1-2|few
CASSLGGGVSYGYTF
TGTGCCAGCAGCTTAGGAGGGGGAGTGAGTTATGGCTACACCTTC
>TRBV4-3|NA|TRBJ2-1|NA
CASSQDGFFDEQFF
TGCGCCAGCAGCCAAGATGGCTTTTTCGATGAGCAGTTCTTC
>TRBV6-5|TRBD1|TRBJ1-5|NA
CASRPTGGGNQPQHF
TGTGCCAGCAGGCCGACAGGGGGCGGCAATCAGCCCCAGCATTTT
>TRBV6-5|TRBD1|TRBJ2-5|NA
CASSYGRQGVTQYF
TGTGCCAGCAGTTACGGGCGACAGGGAGTGACCCAGTACTTC
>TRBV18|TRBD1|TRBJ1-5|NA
CASSPLGGASNQPQHF
TGTGCCAGCTCACCTTTAGGGGGCGCAAGCAATCAGCCCCAGCATTTT
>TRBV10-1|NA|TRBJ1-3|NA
CASRGAKISGNTIYF
TGCGCCAGCCGGGGGGCCAAAATCTCTGGAAACACCATATATTTT
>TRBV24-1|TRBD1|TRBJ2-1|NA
CATSDSGQVSSYNEQFF
TGTGCCACCAGTGACTCGGGACAGGTGAGCTCCTACAATGAGCAGTTCTTC
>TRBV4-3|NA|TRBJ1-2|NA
CASSQDRAGLGEW
TGCGCCAGCAGCCAAGACAGGGCAGGTCTTGGGGAATGG
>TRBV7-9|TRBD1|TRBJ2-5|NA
CASQTGTGVQETQYF
TGTGCCAGCCAAACCGGGACAGGGGTCCAAGAGACCCAGTACTTC
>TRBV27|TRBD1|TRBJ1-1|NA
CASRGQDQGLYAEAFF
TGTGCCAGCAGGGGACAGGACCAAGGGTTGTACGCTGAAGCTTTCTTT
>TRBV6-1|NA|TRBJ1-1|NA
CASSDRTARRANTEAFF
TGTGCCAGCAGTGACAGGACAGCACGGCGAGCGAACACTGAAGCTTTCTTT
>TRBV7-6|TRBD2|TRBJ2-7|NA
CASSLALGAGVEQYF
TGTGCCAGCAGCTTAGCGCTCGGCGCGGGGGTCGAGCAGTACTTC
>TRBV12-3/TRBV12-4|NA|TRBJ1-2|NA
CASSPAGSGYTF
TGTGCCAGCAGCCCCGCAGGGTCGGGCTACACCTTC
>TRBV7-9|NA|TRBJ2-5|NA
CASIGAGRETQYF
TGTGCCAGCATCGGGGCGGGGAGGGAGACCCAGTACTTC
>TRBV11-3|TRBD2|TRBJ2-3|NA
CASSPLLGLAGRTDTQYF
TGTGCCAGCAGCCCCCTCCTCGGACTAGCGGGGCGCACAGATACGCAGTATTTT
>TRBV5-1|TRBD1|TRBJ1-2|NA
CASSSTTGGNGYTF
TGCGCCAGCAGTTCGACGACAGGGGGTAACGGCTACACCTTC
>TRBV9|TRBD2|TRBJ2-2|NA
CASSAWTSGGPDTGELFF
TGTGCCAGCAGCGCTTGGACTAGCGGGGGGCCTGACACCGGGGAGCTGTTTTTT
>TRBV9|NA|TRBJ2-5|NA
CASSVEGRLGETQYF
TGTGCCAGCAGCGTAGAGGGGAGACTAGGAGAGACCCAGTACTTC
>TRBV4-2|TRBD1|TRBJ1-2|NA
CASSPTGGGYTF
TGTGCCAGCAGCCCGACAGGGGGCGGCTACACCTTC
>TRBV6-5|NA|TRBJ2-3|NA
CASSVGHPSTDTQYF
TGTGCCAGCAGCGTCGGACACCCGAGCACAGATACGCAGTATTTT
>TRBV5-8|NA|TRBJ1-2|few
CASSSNRASYGYTF
TGTGCCAGCAGCTCAAACAGGGCGAGCTATGGCTACACCTTC
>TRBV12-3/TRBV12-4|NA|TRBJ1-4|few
CASRGRGNEKLFF
TGTGCCAGCAGGGGTCGGGGTAATGAAAAACTGTTTTTT
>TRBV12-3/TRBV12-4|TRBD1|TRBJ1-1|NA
CASRPTGVTEAFF
TGTGCCAGCAGGCCCACAGGGGTCACTGAAGCTTTCTTT
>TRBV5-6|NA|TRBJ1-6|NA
CASSEQGYRGSPLHF
TGTGCCAGCAGCGAACAGGGTTATCGGGGTTCACCCCTCCACTTT
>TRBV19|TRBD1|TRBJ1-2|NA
CASSEDRVRGYTF
TGTGCCAGTAGCGAGGACAGGGTTCGTGGCTACACCTTC
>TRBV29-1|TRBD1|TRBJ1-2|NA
CSVTSGQGFDGYTF
TGCAGCGTTACAAGTGGACAGGGCTTTGATGGCTACACCTTC
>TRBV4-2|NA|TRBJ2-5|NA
CASSQGGPGNQETQYF
TGTGCCAGCAGCCAAGGGGGGCCGGGGAACCAAGAGACCCAGTACTTC
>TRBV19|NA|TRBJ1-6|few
CASSIGRVNSPLHF
TGTGCCAGTAGTATCGGCAGGGTTAATTCACCCCTCCACTTT
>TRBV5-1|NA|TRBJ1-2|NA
CASCCGENGYTF
TGCGCCAGCTGTTGTGGGGAGAATGGCTACACCTTC
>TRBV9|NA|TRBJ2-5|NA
CASSAGQGGETQYF
TGTGCCAGCAGCGCCGGACAGGGAGGGGAGACCCAGTACTTC
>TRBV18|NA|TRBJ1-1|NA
CASSQSGNTEAFF
TGTGCCAGCTCACAGAGCGGGAACACTGAAGCTTTCTTT
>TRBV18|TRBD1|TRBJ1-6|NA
CASSPGRDRPNSPLHF
TGTGCCAGCTCACCGGGCCGGGACAGGCCCAATTCACCCCTCCACTTT
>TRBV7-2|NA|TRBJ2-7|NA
CASSFKFPYGGNSYEQYF
TGTGCCAGCAGCTTTAAATTCCCTTATGGGGGGAACTCCTACGAGCAGTACTTC
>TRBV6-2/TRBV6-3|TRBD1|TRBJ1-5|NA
CASSLKPGTGHQPQHF
TGTGCCAGCAGTTTAAAACCTGGGACAGGGCATCAGCCCCAGCATTTT
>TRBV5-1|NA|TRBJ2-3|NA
CASSLPPDTDTQYF
TGCGCCAGCAGCTTGCCCCCAGACACAGATACGCAGTATTTT
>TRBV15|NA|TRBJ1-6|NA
CATSEGLGDSPLHF
TGTGCCACCAGCGAGGGACTGGGGGATTCACCCCTCCACTTT
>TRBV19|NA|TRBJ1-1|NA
CASKDGPTEAFF
TGTGCCAGTAAGGATGGGCCCACTGAAGCTTTCTTT
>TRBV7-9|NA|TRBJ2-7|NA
CASEGGVRYEQYF
TGTGCCAGCGAAGGGGGGGTGCGCTACGAGCAGTACTTC